What follows describes a single T cell receptor (beta chain). What it binds is not known. An end of the junction differs from the germline gene, which may be a read error. Primers for the PCR totalled 60 Vbeta and 13 Jbeta. The method was immunoSEQ multiplex PCR; TCRdb's version includes in-frame clones alone and lacks a portion of them. The sample holds around 150,000 clones; roughly 81% are singletons and the top ten take approximately 2%. This entry comes from a study of cytomegalovirus exposure and HLA in healthy donors. For the study at large: Earlier findings included about 120 million unique TCR beta sequences obtained from 180 million or so T cells. Findings and caveats of the study: Most TCR beta V segments were productive about 90% or about 30% of the time in an earlier analysis.

Likely unrecorded immune exposures existed in these nominally healthy donors. This TCR was sampled from a man between 18 and 35 years old in good health and CMV-seropositive. Sample: PBMCs.

CDR3 sequence reads: CASSARMTGTVGNSQYF. For the CDR3, the DNA is TGTGCCAGCAGCGCACGAATGACCGGGACAGTGGGAAACAGTCAGTACTTC. The V gene is TRBV11-3, the J gene TRBJ2-4, with 7 bases identical to TRBD1. Germline V gene sequence: CDR1 SGHNT, CDR2 YENEEA. The CDR3 covers 17 residues. Full variable domain (rest looked up from reference TRBV11-3 and TRBJ2-4): EAGVVQSPRYKIIEKKQPVAFWCNPISGHNTLYWYLQNLGQGPELLIRYENEEAVDDSQLPKDRFSAERLKGVDSTLKIQPAELGDSAVYLCASSARMTGTVGNSQYFGAGTRLSVL.